A selection of T cell receptor beta chains follows, all from one sample in a study of cytomegalovirus exposure and HLA in healthy donors. Repertoires were generated with immunoSEQ multiplex PCR, while TCRdb's copy carries only in-frame clones and drops some. The sample lists around 180,000 clones, roughly 71% seen once, with 1.5% in the top ten. Source material: PBMCs. These receptors were obtained from a girl between 10 and 17 years old in good health and CMV-seronegative. Each CDR3 is given with its conserved first and last residue. Each record gives: V gene, clone size, D gene, J gene, CDR3 protein, CDR3 DNA. D genes are given only for firm matches. For some rows the clone size is stated as once, few or many, or as a class when expanded; others skip it.

TRBV15	NA	NA	TRBJ1-3	CATSSGSNTIYF	TGTGCCACCAGCAGTGGGAGCAACACCATATATTTT
TRBV28	NA	TRBD2	TRBJ2-7	CASSTSGALSYEQYF	TGTGCCAGCAGTACAAGCGGGGCCTTATCCTACGAGCAGTACTTC
TRBV21-1	few	NA	TRBJ1-1	CASSPSDTTNTEAFF	TGTGCCAGCAGCCCCTCAGACACGACCAACACTGAAGCTTTCTTT
TRBV7-7	NA	TRBD1	TRBJ1-4	CASSVDRGEKLFF	TGTGCCAGCAGCGTCGACAGGGGCGAAAAACTGTTTTTT
TRBV7-9	NA	NA	TRBJ1-1	CASSLGGPEAFF	TGTGCCAGCAGCTTAGGGGGGCCTGAAGCTTTCTTT
TRBV28	NA	TRBD2	TRBJ2-7	CASSTLAGGPYEQYF	TGTGCCAGCAGTACCCTAGCGGGGGGCCCCTACGAGCAGTACTTC
TRBV5-1	NA	NA	TRBJ2-6	CASSFGESGANVLTF	TGCGCCAGCAGCTTCGGGGAATCTGGGGCCAACGTCCTGACTTTC
TRBV5-6	NA	NA	TRBJ2-5	CASSLVSSAGETQYF	TGTGCCAGCAGCTTGGTGTCGTCCGCGGGGGAGACCCAGTACTTC
TRBV23-1	NA	NA	TRBJ2-5	CASSQSIGGQETQYF	TGCGCCAGCAGTCAATCGATCGGGGGACAAGAGACCCAGTACTTC
TRBV30	NA	NA	TRBJ1-1	CAYWAPRDTEAFF	TGTGCCTACTGGGCCCCGAGGGACACTGAAGCTTTCTTT
TRBV7-9	NA	NA	TRBJ1-4	CASSLSGGALEKLFF	TGTGCCAGCAGCTTATCCGGAGGGGCCTTAGAAAAACTGTTTTTT
TRBV7-6	few	NA	TRBJ2-7	CASSSGFSYEQYF	TGTGCCAGCAGCTCGGGATTTTCCTACGAGCAGTACTTC
TRBV5-1	NA	NA	TRBJ2-3	CASRAGTVTDTQYF	TGCGCCAGCAGGGCGGGGACAGTCACAGATACGCAGTATTTT
TRBV19	few	TRBD2	TRBJ2-2	CASGPPRGAGELFF	TGTGCCAGTGGGCCTCCCCGGGGGGCCGGGGAGCTGTTTTTT
TRBV6-1	few	NA	TRBJ1-1	CASSVNRVVNTEAFF	TGTGCCAGCAGTGTCAACAGGGTCGTGAACACTGAAGCTTTCTTT
TRBV6-6	few	NA	TRBJ1-2	CASSLQYSYTF	TGTGCCAGCAGTTTACAGTATTCCTACACCTTC
TRBV29-1	NA	NA	TRBJ1-5	CSVELGGGGGQPQHF	TGCAGCGTTGAGTTGGGTGGGGGCGGGGGACAGCCCCAGCATTTT